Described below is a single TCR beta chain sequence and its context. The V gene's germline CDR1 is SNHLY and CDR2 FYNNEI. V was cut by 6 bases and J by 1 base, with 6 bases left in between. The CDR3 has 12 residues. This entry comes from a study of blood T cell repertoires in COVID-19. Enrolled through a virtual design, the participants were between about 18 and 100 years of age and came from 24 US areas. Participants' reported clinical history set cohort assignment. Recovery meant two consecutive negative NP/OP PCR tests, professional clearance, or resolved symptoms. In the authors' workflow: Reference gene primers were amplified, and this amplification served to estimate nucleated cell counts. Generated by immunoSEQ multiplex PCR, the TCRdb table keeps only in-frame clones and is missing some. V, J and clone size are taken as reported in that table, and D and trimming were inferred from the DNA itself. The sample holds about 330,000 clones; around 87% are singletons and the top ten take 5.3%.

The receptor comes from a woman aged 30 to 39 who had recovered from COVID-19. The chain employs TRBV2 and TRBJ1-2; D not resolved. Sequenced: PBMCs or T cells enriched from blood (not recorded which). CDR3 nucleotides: TGTGCCAGCAGCCAGAATAACTATGGCTACACCTTC. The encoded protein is CASSQNNYGYTF.